This T cell receptor beta chain emerged from a study of beta chain features in type 1 diabetes. As every portion of the isolated RNA was reverse transcribed, the sequencing read expressed TCRB transcripts. Data came from immunoSEQ multiplex PCR; TCRdb stores just in-frame clones and leaves some out. The sample lists a few hundred thousand clones, around 15% occurring once. Sorting gave populations that all exceeded 95% purity. As to this clone: Its specificity is not known.

General study points: Sequencing used cDNA, and cells with high TCR expression could therefore be over-represented. At VDJ recombination sites, type 1 diabetes patients had fewer insertions and more deleted nucleotides. Shortening of TCRB CDR3s, moderate but significant, appeared in all four CD4+ subsets of Type 1 diabetes patients.

CDR1 is SQVTM, CDR2 ANQGSEA, per germline. Trimming pared 7 bases from V and 4 bases from J, leaving 11 bases between. The CDR3 has 12 amino acids. The source of this sequence is a man aged 25-45 years with type 1 diabetes. The material sequenced was naive CD4+ T cells from blood. The chain carries TRBV29-1 and TRBJ2-1; D possibly corresponds to TRBD1 (5 bases). The CDR3, as DNA: TGCAGCGCCGAACGACAGTACAATGAGCAGTTCTTC. It is translated as CSAERQYNEQFF.